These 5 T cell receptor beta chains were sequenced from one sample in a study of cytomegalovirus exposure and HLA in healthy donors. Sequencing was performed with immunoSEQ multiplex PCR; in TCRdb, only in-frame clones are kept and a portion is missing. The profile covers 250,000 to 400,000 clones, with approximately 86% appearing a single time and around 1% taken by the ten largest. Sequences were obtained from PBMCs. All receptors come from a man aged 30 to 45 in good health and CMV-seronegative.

The CDR3 protein is CASKTGEDYGYTF. As DNA, the CDR3 is TGTGCCAGTAAGACAGGGGAAGACTATGGCTACACCTTC. The gene calls are TRBV19 and TRBJ1-2; TRBD1 aligns across 8 bases. This CDR3 contains 13 residues. From germline, CDR1 is LNHDA and CDR2 SQIVND (reference sequence). V lost 7 bases and J lost 3; bases outside the gene matches: 4.

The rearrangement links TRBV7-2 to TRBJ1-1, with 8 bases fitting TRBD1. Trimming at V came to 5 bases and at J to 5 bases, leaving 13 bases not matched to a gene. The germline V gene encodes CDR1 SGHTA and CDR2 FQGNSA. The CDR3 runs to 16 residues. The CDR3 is CASSPRVNRGATEAFF. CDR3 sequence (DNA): TGTGCCAGCAGCCCTAGAGTTAACAGGGGGGCAACTGAAGCTTTCTTT. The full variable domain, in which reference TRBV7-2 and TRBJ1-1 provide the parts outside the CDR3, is GAGVSQSPSNKVTEKGKDVELRCDPISGHTALYWYRQSLGQGLEFLIYFQGNSAPDKSGLPSDRFSAERTGGSVSTLTIQRTQQEDSAVYLCASSPRVNRGATEAFFGQGTRLTVV.

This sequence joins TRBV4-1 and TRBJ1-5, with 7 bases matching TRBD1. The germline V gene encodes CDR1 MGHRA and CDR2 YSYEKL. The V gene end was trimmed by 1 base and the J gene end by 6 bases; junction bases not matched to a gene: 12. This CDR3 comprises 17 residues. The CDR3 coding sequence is TGCGCCAGCAGCCAAGTCGCCCAGGGGGATTTTTTTCAGCCCCAGCATTTT. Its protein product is CASSQVAQGDFFQPQHF.

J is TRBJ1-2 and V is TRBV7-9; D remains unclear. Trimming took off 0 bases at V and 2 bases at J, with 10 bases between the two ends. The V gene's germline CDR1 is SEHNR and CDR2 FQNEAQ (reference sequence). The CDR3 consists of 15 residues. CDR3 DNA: TGTGCCAGCAGCTTAGCCTGGGCCCAGAACTATGGCTACACCTTC. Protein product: CASSLAWAQNYGYTF. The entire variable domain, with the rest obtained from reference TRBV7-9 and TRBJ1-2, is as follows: DTGVSQNPRHKITKRGQNVTFRCDPISEHNRLYWYRQTLGQGPEFLTYFQNEAQLEKSRLLSDRFSAERPKGSFSTLEIQRTEQGDSAMYLCASSLAWAQNYGYTFGSGTRLTVV.

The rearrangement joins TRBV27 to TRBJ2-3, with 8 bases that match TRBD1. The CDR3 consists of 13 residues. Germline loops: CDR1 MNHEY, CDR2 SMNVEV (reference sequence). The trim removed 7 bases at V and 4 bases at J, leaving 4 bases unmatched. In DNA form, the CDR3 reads TGTGCCAGCAAGATACAGGGGGCAGATACGCAGTATTTT. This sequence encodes CASKIQGADTQYF.